The clone carrying this T cell receptor beta chain was observed a single time. Its antigen remains unidentified. The CDR3 is 17 amino acids. V dropped 5 bases and J dropped 7; count of bases not matched to a gene: 10. Germline-derived CDR1 and CDR2 are SGHTA and FQGNSA. This specimen belongs to a study of cytomegalovirus exposure and HLA in healthy donors. Findings of the study overall: Later analysis demonstrated an association between a missense DCLRE1C variant and TCR beta V- and J-gene trimming. A later analysis showed that HLA-associated TCR beta chains had undergone more clonal expansion than equally common others.

The study ran its PCR with 60 Vbeta and 13 Jbeta primers. The protocol was immunoSEQ multiplex PCR, while the TCRdb copy is restricted to in-frame clones and leaves out a portion. The sample includes 120,000 to 150,000 clones, under 90% seen only once; the top ten take 2% to 3%. Sequenced: PBMCs. This receptor was obtained from a male donor in good health and CMV-seronegative. This chain uses TRBV7-2 with TRBJ2-1; 14 positions match TRBD2. The CDR3 is CASSPRGTSGRENEQFF. The CDR3 region has the DNA TGTGCCAGCAGCCCCAGGGGGACTAGCGGGAGAGAGAATGAGCAGTTCTTC.